The present T cell receptor (beta chain) was sequenced within a study of response to subunit inactivated influenza vaccine. TCRdb itself ran the RT-PCR reads through MiXCR, one entry per CDR3 protein. The sample lists more than 500,000 distinct CDR3 sequences; approximately 11% were seen once. The same specimen was also included in a second study, on T cells expressing NK-cell markers. Per that study: What made the TCR beta cDNA was 5'RACE template switching with UMIs. Seven sequenced donors out of eight were HCMV-seropositive, one seronegative.

Sequenced here: PBMCs from blood, sampled on the day of vaccination. The sequence came from a man between 50 and 59 years old who received an inactivated influenza vaccine.

CDR3 coding DNA: TGTGCCATCAGTGAAAGCGGGGCAAGCACAGATACGCAGTATTTT. Amino acid sequence: CAISESGASTDTQYF. This sequence joins TRBV10-3 and TRBJ2-3; 7 positions match TRBD2. The CDR3 has 15 residues. Germline CDR1 and CDR2: ENHRY and SYGVKD. V lost 3 bases, J lost 0 bases, and 3 bases stayed unmatched.